These 20 T cell receptor beta chains were all obtained from the same sample, sequenced in a study of blood T cell repertoires in COVID-19 (dated by TCRdb to about 2020). Libraries were built with the immunoSEQ multiplex PCR assay. In TCRdb, the immuneACCESS table is reduced to in-frame sequences with V and J assigned. These tables do not hold every clone; where another copy was compared, an unresolved V gene accounts for under half, and the others remain unexplained. The sample yields about 380,000 clones; more than 70% were counted once. Approximately 1.2% of the sample comes from the top ten. Input material: PBMCs or T cells enriched from blood (not recorded which). Receptors were obtained from a young man who had recovered from COVID-19.

The genes are TRBV19 and TRBJ1-2; possibly TRBD1 for D (6 bases). The CDR3 has 15 residues. The V gene's germline CDR1 is LNHDA and CDR2 SQIVND (reference sequence). V gave up 1 base and J gave up 4 bases, with 13 bases separating them. As DNA, the CDR3 is TGTGCCAGTAGTATAGGATGGAGGACAGCCTATGGCTACACCTTC. This codes for CASSIGWRTAYGYTF.

The CDR3 loop is CASSLGGPGYGYTF. In DNA, the CDR3 is TGTGCCAGCAGCTTGGGCGGGCCTGGCTATGGCTACACCTTC. The chain is built from TRBV5-6 and TRBJ1-2; D not resolved. The V end was cut by 0 bases, the J end by 4 bases, with 10 bases between. This CDR3 has 14 residues. CDR1 SGHDT and CDR2 YYEEEE come from the germline V gene. Full variable domain (outside the CDR3, taken from reference TRBV5-6 and TRBJ1-2): DAGVTQSPTHLIKTRGQQVTLRCSPKSGHDTVSWYQQALGQGPQFIFQYYEEEERQRGNFPDRFSGHQFPNYSSELNVNALLLGDSALYLCASSLGGPGYGYTFGSGTRLTVV.

The rearrangement uses TRBV5-1 and TRBJ2-3; TRBD2 matches 10 bases. J lost 2 bases, V lost 4 bases, and 10 bases had no gene match. CDR1 and CDR2 (germline): SGHRS, YFSETQ. The CDR3 totals 17 residues. The CDR3 DNA is TGCGCCAGCAGCCCCTTGACTAGCGGGCGATACACAGATACGCAGTATTTT. Its protein is CASSPLTSGRYTDTQYF.

The rearrangement links TRBV12-3 or TRBV12-4 to TRBJ1-6, with D unclear. This CDR3 has 13 amino acids. Trimming cost V 5 bases and J 9 bases, with 11 bases left between them. Here the CDR3 DNA reads TGTGCCAGCAGTACCGAGCGGGGTTCACCCCTCCACTTT. This sequence encodes CASSTERGSPLHF.

The chain couples TRBV2 to TRBJ2-2, with 9 bases matching TRBD2. From germline, CDR1 is SNHLY and CDR2 FYNNEI. This CDR3 is 16 amino acids long. V was clipped by 6 bases and J by 2 bases; unmatched bases: 7. This CDR3 is CASRPAGGRNTGELFF. The DNA for the CDR3 is TGTGCCAGCAGACCCGCGGGGGGGCGTAACACCGGGGAGCTGTTTTTT.

The chain combines TRBV7-3 with TRBJ2-5; D gene uncertain. The CDR3 covers 15 residues. The ends were cut back, 5 bases at V and 3 bases at J, with 16 bases in the middle. CDR1 SGHTA and CDR2 FQGTGA come from the germline V gene. CDR3 in amino acids: CASSPQSAVKETQYF. CDR3 nucleotide sequence: TGTGCCAGCAGCCCCCAAAGCGCGGTTAAAGAGACCCAGTACTTC.

V is TRBV7-9 and J is TRBJ1-6; maybe TRBD1 (6 bases). The CDR3 is made up of 14 amino acids. Deletions cut 3 bases from V and 6 bases from J, with 9 bases between. Germline lookup yields CDR1 SEHNR and CDR2 FQNEAQ (reference sequence). CDR3 in amino acids: CASSFRTVNSPLHF. The CDR3 nucleotides are TGTGCCAGCAGCTTCAGGACAGTTAATTCACCCCTCCACTTT.

The V and J genes are TRBV6-2 or TRBV6-3 and TRBJ1-4; D not certain. This CDR3 has 14 amino acids. The germline V and J ends were trimmed by 5 bases and 8 bases, with 15 bases remaining between them. Germline V lookup: CDR1 MNHEY, CDR2 SVGEGT. The DNA of the CDR3 is TGTGCCAGCAGTCTCTTAGATTCGGGGGAAAAACTGTTTTTT. Amino acid sequence: CASSLLDSGEKLFF.

The V call is TRBV3-1 (or the pseudogene TRBV3-2), the J call TRBJ2-4; the match to TRBD1 covers 11 bases. The germline V gene encodes CDR1 LGHDT and CDR2 YNNKEL (reference sequence). CDR3 length equals 18 residues. V was pared by 2 bases and J by 1 base, with 7 bases of the junction left unmatched. Written as DNA, the CDR3 is TGTGCCAGCAGCCAACGGGACAGGGGGAACTGGGCCAAAAACATTCAGTACTTC. Its translation is CASSQRDRGNWAKNIQYF.

Concerning this clone: This specimen includes other DNA sequences encoding the same CDR3. J is TRBJ1-5 and V is TRBV30, with 7 bases that match TRBD1. The CDR3 totals 13 residues. Unmatched junction bases numbered 1, after V lost 3 bases and J lost 2 bases. Looked up from germline, CDR1 is GTSNPN and CDR2 is SVGIG (reference sequence). CDR3 DNA: TGTGCCTGGAGCACAGGGGGCAATCAGCCCCAGCATTTT. It translates to CAWSTGGNQPQHF.

Regarding this clone: Other DNA sequences in this specimen translate into the identical CDR3. V gene TRBV3-1 (or the pseudogene TRBV3-2) combines with J gene TRBJ2-3; possibly TRBD1 for D (5 bases). Trimming pared 4 bases from V and 4 bases from J, leaving 9 bases between. The V gene's germline CDR1 is LGHDT and CDR2 YNNKEL (reference sequence). The CDR3 runs 13 residues. The chain's CDR3 is CASSLQGADTQYF. CDR3 nucleotides: TGTGCCAGCAGCCTCCAAGGGGCAGATACGCAGTATTTT.

The chain employs TRBV27 and TRBJ1-4, with D tentatively TRBD1 (5 bases). This CDR3 has 15 residues. The V end lost 7 bases, the J end lost 0 bases, and 12 bases lay between the germline ends. Germline V gives CDR1 MNHEY, CDR2 SMNVEV (reference sequence). The CDR3: CASTQRGTTNEKLFF. The CDR3 region has the DNA TGTGCCAGCACCCAAAGGGGAACAACTAATGAAAAACTGTTTTTT. The full variable domain, completed using reference TRBV27 and TRBJ1-4, is EAQVTQNPRYLITVTGKKLTVTCSQNMNHEYMSWYRQDPGLGLRQIYYSMNVEVTDKGDVPEGYKVSRKEKRNFPLILESPSPNQTSLYFCASTQRGTTNEKLFFGSGTQLSVL.

The chain couples TRBV5-5 to TRBJ1-2; D unclear. Per the germline V gene, CDR1 is SGHKS and CDR2 is YYEKEE (reference sequence). V dropped 0 bases and J dropped 4 bases, with 10 bases sitting between them. The CDR3 runs 14 residues. The CDR3 protein is CASSLGGDVYGYTF. Here the CDR3 DNA reads TGTGCCAGCAGCTTGGGCGGTGATGTCTATGGCTACACCTTC.

The chain couples TRBV5-5 to TRBJ1-1; TRBD1 aligns across 10 bases. This CDR3 contains 15 residues. V was pared by 3 bases and J by 2 bases, with 4 bases of the junction left unmatched. Germline CDR1 reads SGHKS; CDR2 reads YYEKEE (reference sequence). The CDR3 reads CASSSGDRGNTEAFF. In DNA form, the CDR3 reads TGTGCCAGCAGCTCGGGGGACAGGGGAAACACTGAAGCTTTCTTT.

V is TRBV9 and J is TRBJ1-1, with 7 bases aligning to TRBD1. With 4 bases clipped from V and 12 bases from J, the junction kept 21 bases outside the gene matches. Per germline, CDR1 SGDLS and CDR2 YYNGEE. This CDR3 spans 16 amino acids. CDR3 sequence (DNA): TGTGCCAGCAGCCCAGGGGGGATTGCAATTGGACACCCCACTTTCTTT. It encodes CASSPGGIAIGHPTFF.

CDR3 coding DNA: TGTGCCAGCAGCGTAGTCGGACAGACCTATGGCTACACCTTC. Translated, it gives CASSVVGQTYGYTF. The rearrangement joins TRBV9 to TRBJ1-2; tentatively, D is TRBD1 (6 bases). Trimming removed 0 bases at V and 4 bases at J, with 10 bases between. Germline assignment: CDR1 SGDLS and CDR2 YYNGEE. CDR3 size: 14 residues.

This chain uses TRBV5-1 with TRBJ1-1; 7 bases align to TRBD1. J was trimmed by 6 bases and V by 3 bases; bases with no gene match: 11. Germline CDR1 and CDR2: SGHRS and YFSETQ. The CDR3 has 15 residues. The CDR3 region is CASSSQGQQSSEAFF. In nucleotides, the CDR3 is TGCGCCAGCAGCTCTCAGGGACAGCAGAGCTCTGAAGCTTTCTTT.

This chain joins TRBV10-2 and TRBJ1-1, with TRBD1 matching 10 bases. Germline CDR1 WSHSY, CDR2 SAAADI. V lost 9 bases and J lost 11; bases outside the gene matches: 12. CDR3 length: 13 residues. The CDR3 loop reads CARETGGDHGAFF. CDR3 nucleotides: TGCGCCAGGGAGACAGGGGGCGATCATGGTGCTTTCTTT.

The rearrangement uses TRBV7-3 and TRBJ2-2; a weak D match, TRBD2 (5 bases). The ends were cut back, 5 bases at V and 4 bases at J, with 11 bases in the middle. Germline V lookup: CDR1 SGHTA, CDR2 FQGTGA. This CDR3 is 14 amino acids long. The chain's CDR3 is CASSPEGGTGELFF. The CDR3 nucleotides are TGTGCCAGCAGCCCAGAAGGAGGCACCGGGGAGCTGTTTTTT.

The chain is built from TRBV30 and TRBJ1-2, with 7 nucleotides matching TRBD1. CDR3 length equals 13 residues. The germline gives CDR1 GTSNPN, CDR2 SVGIG (reference sequence). After removal of 2 bases from V and 6 bases from J, the junction contained 6 bases not matched to a gene. The CDR3 nucleotides are TGTGCCTGGAGTACTCAGACAGGGAATGGCTACACCTTC. It yields the protein CAWSTQTGNGYTF. Using reference TRBV30 and TRBJ1-2 for the parts outside the CDR3, the full variable domain is SQTIHQWPATLVQPVGSPLSLECTVEGTSNPNLYWYRQAAGRGLQLLFYSVGIGQISSEVPQNLSASRPQDRQFILSSKKLLLSDSGFYLCAWSTQTGNGYTFGSGTRLTVV.